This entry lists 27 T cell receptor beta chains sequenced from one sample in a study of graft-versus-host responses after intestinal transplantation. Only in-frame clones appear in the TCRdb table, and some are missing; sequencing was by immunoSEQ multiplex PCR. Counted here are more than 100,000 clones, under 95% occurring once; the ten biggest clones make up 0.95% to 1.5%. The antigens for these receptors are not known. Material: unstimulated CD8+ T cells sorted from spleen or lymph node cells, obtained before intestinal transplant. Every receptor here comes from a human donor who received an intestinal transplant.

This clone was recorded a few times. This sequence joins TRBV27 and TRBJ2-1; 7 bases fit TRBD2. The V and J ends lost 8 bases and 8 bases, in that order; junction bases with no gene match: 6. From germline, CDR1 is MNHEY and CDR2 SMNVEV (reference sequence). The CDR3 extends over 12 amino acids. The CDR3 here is CASGLGFYEQFF. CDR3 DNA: TGTGCCAGCGGACTAGGATTCTATGAGCAGTTCTTC.

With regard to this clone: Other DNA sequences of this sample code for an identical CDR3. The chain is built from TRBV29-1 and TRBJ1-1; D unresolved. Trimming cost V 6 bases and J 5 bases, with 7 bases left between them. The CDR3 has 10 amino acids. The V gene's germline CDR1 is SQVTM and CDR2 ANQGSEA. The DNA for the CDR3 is TGCAGCGTAAGAGGGACTGAAGCTTTCTTT. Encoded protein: CSVRGTEAFF.

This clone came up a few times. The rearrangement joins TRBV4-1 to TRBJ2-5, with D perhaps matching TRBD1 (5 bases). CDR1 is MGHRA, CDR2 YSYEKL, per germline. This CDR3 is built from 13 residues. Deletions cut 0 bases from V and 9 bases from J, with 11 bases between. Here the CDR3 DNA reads TGCGCCAGCAGCCAAGATGGGGCTAGGGCCCAGTACTTC. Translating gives CASSQDGARAQYF.

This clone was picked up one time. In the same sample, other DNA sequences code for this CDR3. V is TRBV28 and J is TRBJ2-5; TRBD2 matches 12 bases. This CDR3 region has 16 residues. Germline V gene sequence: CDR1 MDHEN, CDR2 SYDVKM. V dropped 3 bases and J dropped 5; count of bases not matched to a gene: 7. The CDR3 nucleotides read TGTGCCAGCAGTTTGGTTCAGCTAGCGGGGGGGGAGACCCAGTACTTC. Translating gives CASSLVQLAGGETQYF. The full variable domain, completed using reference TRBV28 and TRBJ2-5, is DVKVTQSSRYLVKRTGEKVFLECVQDMDHENMFWYRQDPGLGLRLIYFSYDVKMKEKGDIPEGYSVSREKKERFSLILESASTNQTSMYLCASSLVQLAGGETQYFGPGTRLLVL.

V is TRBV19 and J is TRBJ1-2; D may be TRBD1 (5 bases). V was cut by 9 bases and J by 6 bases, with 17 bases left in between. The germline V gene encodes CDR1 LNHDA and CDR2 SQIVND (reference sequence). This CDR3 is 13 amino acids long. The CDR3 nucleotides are TGTGCCAGCGACAGTGGGGGAGAGAATGGCTACACCTTC. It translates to CASDSGGENGYTF.

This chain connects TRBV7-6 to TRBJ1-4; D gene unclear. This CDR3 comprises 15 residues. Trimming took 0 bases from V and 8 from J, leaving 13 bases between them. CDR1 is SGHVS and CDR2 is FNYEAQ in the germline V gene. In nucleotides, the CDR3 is TGTGCCAGCAGCTTAGCGCATGGAGGGATGGAAAAACTGTTTTTT. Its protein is CASSLAHGGMEKLFF. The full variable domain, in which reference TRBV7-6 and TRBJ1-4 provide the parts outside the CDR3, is GAGVSQSPRYKVTKRGQDVALRCDPISGHVSLYWYRQALGQGPEFLTYFNYEAQQDKSGLPNDRFSAERPEGSISTLTIQRTEQRDSAMYRCASSLAHGGMEKLFFGSGTQLSVL.

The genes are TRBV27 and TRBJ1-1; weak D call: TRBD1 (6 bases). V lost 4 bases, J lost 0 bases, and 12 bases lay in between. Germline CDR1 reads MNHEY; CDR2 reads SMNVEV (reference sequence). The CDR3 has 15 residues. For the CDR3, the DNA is TGTGCCAGCAGTTCTTCCGCAGGGGTGAACACTGAAGCTTTCTTT. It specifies CASSSSAGVNTEAFF.

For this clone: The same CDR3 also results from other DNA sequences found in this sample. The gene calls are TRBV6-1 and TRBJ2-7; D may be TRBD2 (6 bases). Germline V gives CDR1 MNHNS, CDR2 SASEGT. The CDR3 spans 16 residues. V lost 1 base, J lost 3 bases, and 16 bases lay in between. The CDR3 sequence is CASSEGRGLTLYEQYF. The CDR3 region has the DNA TGTGCCAGCAGTGAAGGGAGGGGATTAACTCTCTACGAGCAGTACTTC.

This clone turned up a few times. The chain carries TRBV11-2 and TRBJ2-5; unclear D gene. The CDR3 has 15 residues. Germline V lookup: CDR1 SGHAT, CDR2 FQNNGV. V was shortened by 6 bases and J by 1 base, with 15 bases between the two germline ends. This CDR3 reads CASSSSGSLQETQYF. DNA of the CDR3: TGTGCCAGCAGTTCTAGTGGTAGTCTCCAAGAGACCCAGTACTTC.

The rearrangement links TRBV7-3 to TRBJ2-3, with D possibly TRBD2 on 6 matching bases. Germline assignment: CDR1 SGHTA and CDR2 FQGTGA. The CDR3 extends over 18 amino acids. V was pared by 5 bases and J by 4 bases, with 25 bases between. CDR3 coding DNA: TGTGCCAGCAGCCCCGAGGCCGGGACTTTCCCCAGGGCAGATACGCAGTATTTT. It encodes CASSPEAGTFPRADTQYF. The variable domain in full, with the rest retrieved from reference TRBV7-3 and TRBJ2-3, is GAGVSQTPSNKVTEKGKYVELRCDPISGHTALYWYRQSLGQGPEFLIYFQGTGAADDSGLPNDRFFAVRPEGSVSTLKIQRTERGDSAVYLCASSPEAGTFPRADTQYFGPGTRLTVL.

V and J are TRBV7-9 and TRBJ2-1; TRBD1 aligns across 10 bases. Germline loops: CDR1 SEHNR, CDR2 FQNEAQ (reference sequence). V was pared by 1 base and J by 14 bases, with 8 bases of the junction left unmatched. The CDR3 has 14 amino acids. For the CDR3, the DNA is TGTGCCAGCAGCTTAGAGGGACAGGGGTTGAGAAAGTTCTTC. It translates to CASSLEGQGLRKFF.

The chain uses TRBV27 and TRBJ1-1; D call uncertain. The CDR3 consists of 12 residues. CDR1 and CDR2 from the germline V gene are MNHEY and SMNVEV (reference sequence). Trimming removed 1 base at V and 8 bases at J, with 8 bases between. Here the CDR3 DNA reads TGTGCCAGCAGTTTATTTGGAGGGGAAGCTTTCTTT. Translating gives CASSLFGGEAFF.

CDR3 coding DNA: TGTGCCAGCAGCTTAGCGCCCCTCCCGAACACTGAAGCTTTCTTT. Translated, it gives CASSLAPLPNTEAFF. This chain links TRBV7-6 with TRBJ1-1; D not resolved. This CDR3 contains 15 residues. Trimming removed 0 bases at V and 1 base at J, with 9 bases between. Germline values: CDR1 SGHVS, CDR2 FNYEAQ.

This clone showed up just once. As DNA, the CDR3 is TGTGCCAGCAGCTCGGGACAGGTCTACGAGCAGTACTTC. Its protein product is CASSSGQVYEQYF. The rearrangement uses TRBV7-9 and TRBJ2-5; 8 bases fit TRBD1. The assigned J gene may be wrong: the sequence end matches TRBJ2-7 better. The germline V gene encodes CDR1 SEHNR and CDR2 FQNEAQ (reference sequence). The CDR3 spans 13 residues.

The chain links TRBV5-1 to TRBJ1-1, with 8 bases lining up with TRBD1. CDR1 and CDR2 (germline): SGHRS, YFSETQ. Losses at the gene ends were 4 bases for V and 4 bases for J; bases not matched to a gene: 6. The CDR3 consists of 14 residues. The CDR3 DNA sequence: TGCGCCAGCAGCAACAAGGACAGGGCCACTGAAGCTTTCTTT. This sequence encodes CASSNKDRATEAFF.

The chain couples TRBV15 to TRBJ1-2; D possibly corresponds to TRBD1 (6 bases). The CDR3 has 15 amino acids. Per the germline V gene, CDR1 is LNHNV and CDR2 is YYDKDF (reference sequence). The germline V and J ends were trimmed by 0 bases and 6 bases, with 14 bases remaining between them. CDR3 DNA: TGTGCCACCAGCAGAGATCGGAACAGGGCGAATGGCTACACCTTC. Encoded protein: CATSRDRNRANGYTF.

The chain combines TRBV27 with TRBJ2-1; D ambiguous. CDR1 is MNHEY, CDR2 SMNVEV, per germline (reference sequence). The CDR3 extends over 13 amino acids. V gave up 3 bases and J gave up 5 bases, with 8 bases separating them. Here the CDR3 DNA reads TGTGCCAGCAGTTTCCAGTTAAACAATGAGCAGTTCTTC. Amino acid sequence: CASSFQLNNEQFF.

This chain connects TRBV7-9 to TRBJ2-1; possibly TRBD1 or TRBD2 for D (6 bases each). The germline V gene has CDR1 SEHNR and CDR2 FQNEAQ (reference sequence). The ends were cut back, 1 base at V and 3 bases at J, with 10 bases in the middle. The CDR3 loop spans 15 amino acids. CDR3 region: CASSLGGGLYNEQFF. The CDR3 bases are TGTGCCAGCAGCTTAGGAGGGGGGCTCTACAATGAGCAGTTCTTC.

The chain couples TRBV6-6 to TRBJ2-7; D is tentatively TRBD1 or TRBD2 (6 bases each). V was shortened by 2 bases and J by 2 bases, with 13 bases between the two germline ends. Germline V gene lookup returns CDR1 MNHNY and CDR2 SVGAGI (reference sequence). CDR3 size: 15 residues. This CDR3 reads CASSYEGGEAYEQYF. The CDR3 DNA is TGTGCCAGCAGTTACGAGGGGGGCGAAGCCTACGAGCAGTACTTC.

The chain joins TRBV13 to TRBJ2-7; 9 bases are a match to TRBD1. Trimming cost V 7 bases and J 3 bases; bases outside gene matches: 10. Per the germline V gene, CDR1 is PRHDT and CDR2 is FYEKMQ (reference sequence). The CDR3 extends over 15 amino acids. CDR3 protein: CASKSPTGGVYEQYF. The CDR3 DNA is TGTGCCAGCAAGAGCCCGACAGGGGGGGTCTACGAGCAGTACTTC.

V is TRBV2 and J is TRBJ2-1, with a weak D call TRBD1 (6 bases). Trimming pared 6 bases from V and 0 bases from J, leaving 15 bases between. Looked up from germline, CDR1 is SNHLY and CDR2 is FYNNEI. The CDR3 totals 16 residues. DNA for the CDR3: TGTGCCAGCAGCGACCCAGGGACAATCTCCTACAATGAGCAGTTCTTC. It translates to CASSDPGTISYNEQFF.

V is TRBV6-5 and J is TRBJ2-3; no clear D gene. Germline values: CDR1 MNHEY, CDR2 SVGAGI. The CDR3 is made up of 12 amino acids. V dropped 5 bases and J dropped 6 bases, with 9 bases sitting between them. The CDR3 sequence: CASSPDGDTQYF. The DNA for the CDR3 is TGTGCCAGCAGTCCGGACGGGGATACGCAGTATTTT.

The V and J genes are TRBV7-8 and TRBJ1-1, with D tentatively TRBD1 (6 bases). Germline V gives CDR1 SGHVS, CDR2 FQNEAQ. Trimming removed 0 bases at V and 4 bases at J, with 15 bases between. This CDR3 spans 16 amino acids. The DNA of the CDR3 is TGTGCCAGCAGCTTAGCGCTTAGGTTAGGGGGCACTGAAGCTTTCTTT. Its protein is CASSLALRLGGTEAFF.

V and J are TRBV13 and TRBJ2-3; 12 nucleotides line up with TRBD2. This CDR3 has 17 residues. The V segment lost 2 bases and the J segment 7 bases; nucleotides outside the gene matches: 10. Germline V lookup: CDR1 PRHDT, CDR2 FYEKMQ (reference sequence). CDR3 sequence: CASSLSIGLAGGYTQYF. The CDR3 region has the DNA TGTGCCAGCAGCTTATCGATCGGGCTAGCGGGGGGGTATACGCAGTATTTT.

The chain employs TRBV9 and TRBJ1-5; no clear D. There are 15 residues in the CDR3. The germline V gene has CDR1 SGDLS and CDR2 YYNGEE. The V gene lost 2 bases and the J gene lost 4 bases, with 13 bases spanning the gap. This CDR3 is CASSVSIGENQPQHF. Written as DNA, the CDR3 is TGTGCCAGCAGCGTGAGCATAGGAGAGAATCAGCCCCAGCATTTT. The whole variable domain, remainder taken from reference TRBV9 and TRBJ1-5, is DSGVTQTPKHLITATGQRVTLRCSPRSGDLSVYWYQQSLDQGLQFLIQYYNGEERAKGNILERFSAQQFPDLHSELNLSSLELGDSALYFCASSVSIGENQPQHFGDGTRLSIL.

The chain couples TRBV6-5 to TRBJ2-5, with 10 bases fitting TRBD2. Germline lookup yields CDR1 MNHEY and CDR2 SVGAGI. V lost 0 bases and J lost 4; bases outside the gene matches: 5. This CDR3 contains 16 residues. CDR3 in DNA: TGTGCCAGCAGTTACTCTGTAGCGGGGGGTCTAGAGACCCAGTACTTC. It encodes CASSYSVAGGLETQYF.

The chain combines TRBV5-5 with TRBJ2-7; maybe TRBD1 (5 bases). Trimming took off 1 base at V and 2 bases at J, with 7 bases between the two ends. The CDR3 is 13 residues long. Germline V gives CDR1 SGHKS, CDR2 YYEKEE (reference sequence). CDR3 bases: TGTGCCAGCAGCTTGAGGGGCACCTACGAGCAGTACTTC. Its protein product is CASSLRGTYEQYF.